Listed here is a single TCR beta chain. This entry belongs to a study of human T cells and chemical hapten exposure. For the study at large: DPC 0.01% went on the upper back by patch test, with reading at 6 days.

As to time point: patch test 1, 2 weeks after DPC sensitization. Noted treatment: therapeutic diphenylcyclopropenone sensitization with weekly scalp DPC. Authors' data handling: The number of TCRs in each sample had a median of 95,638 and spanned roughly 23,224 to 750,000. TCRdb re-derived calls from the RACE reads in MiXCR, one entry per CDR3 protein. Clone size and V and J calls follow TCRdb, not the original study. The sample lists roughly 200,000 distinct CDR3 sequences, about a fifth occurring once. The ends lost 6 bases at V and 10 bases at J; junction bases unmatched: 4. CDR1 is SQVTM and CDR2 is ANQGSEA in the germline V gene. CDR3 length: 10 amino acids.

This specimen consisted of whole blood, obtained in connection with sensitization to the hapten diphenylcyclopropenone (DPC). This rearrangement joins TRBV29-1 to TRBJ1-1; TRBD1 aligns across 8 bases. This receptor was obtained from a woman aged 45-60 years with alopecia areata. Some clones in this sample may be carry-over from other donors' samples. CDR3: CSVGQGAAFF. Written as DNA, the CDR3 is TGCAGCGTGGGGCAGGGGGCAGCTTTCTTT. Full variable domain (outside the CDR3, taken from reference TRBV29-1 and TRBJ1-1): SAVISQKPSRDICQRGTSLTIQCQVDSQVTMMFWYRQQPGQSLTLIATANQGSEATYESGFVIDKFPISRPNLTFSTLTVSNMSPEDSSIYLCSVGQGAAFFGQGTRLTVV.